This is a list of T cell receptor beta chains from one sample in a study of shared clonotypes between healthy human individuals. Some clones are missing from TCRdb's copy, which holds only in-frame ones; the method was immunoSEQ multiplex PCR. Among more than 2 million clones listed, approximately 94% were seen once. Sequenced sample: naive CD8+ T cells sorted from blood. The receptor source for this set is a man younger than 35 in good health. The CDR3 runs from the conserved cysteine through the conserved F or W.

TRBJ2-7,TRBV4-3,CASSQEFSETYEQYF
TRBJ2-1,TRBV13,CASSLGRGRNEQFF
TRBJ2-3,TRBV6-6,CASSLADTDTQYF
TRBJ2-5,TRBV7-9,CASSPQVQETQYF
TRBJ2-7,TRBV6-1,CASSEPPTMTGNYEQYF
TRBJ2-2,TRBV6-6,CASGTGELFF
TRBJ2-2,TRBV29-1,CSADRTNTGELFF
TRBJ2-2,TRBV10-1,CASSELREDTGELFF
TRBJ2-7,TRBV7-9,CASSLGGGNEQYF
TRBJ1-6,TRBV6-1,CASSEDWVGGHNSPLHF
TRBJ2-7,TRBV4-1,CASSQVVVRSEQYF
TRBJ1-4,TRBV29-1,CSVAVDNEKLFF
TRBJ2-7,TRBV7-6,CASSLVRGSGEQYF
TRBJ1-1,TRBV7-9,CASSLYSYEAFF
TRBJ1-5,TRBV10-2,CASRDRGPYSNQPQHF
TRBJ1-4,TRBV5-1,CASSQTGGQAEKLFF
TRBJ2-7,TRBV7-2,CAVEAVTSYEQYF
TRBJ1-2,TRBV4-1,CASSQTEGEMGDGYTF
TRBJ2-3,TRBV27,CASSPIPAGFTDTQYF
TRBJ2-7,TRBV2,CASSQGGGPYEQYF
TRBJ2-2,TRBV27,CASSLFSYTGELFF
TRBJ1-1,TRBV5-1,CASSEGAEAFF
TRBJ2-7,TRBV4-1,CASSQTSLGPYEQYF
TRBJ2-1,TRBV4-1,CASSPPSPGTGVGSEQFF
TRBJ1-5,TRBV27,CASSLGGSNQPQHF
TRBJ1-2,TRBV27,CASSPGGWGRSYGYTF
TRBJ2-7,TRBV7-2,CASSLGPRDRYGSYEQYF
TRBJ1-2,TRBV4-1,CASSQATGYNYGYTF
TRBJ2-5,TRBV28,CASSESGTLIWLGYF
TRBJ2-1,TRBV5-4,CASSWGQLDEQFF
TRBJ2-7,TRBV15,CATSRDHGSYEQYF
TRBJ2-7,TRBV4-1,CASSQKGGSYEQYF
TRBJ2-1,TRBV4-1,CASSLLRGNEQFF
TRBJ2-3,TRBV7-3,CASSSLSGGAPDTQYF
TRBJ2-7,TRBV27,CASSLSISWGAPYEQYF
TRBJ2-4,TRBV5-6,CASRGGAQKNIQYF
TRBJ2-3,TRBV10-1,CAGGLAGGRALDTQYF
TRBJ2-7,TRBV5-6,CASSTGTGPDEQYF
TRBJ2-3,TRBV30,CAWSVWDTTDTQYF
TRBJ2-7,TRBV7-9,CASSLYPEAYEQYF
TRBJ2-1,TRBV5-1,CASSLSGTSVYNEQFF
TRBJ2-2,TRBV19,CASSGRLAGDTGELFF
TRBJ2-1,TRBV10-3,CAIRRTSGRDINNEQFF
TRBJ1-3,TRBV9,CASSGPTNTIYF
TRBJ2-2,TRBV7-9,CASSLDWGYTGELFF
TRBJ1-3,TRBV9,CASSEREVGAYSGNTIYF
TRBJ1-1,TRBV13,CASSLGLVTEAFF
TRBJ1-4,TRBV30,CAWRAGLSDEKLFF
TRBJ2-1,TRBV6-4,CASSDSTSGGYNEQFF
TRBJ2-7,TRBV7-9,CASSPPTAGGHEQYF
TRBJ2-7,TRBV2,CASSDTPRAYEQYF
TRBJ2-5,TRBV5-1,CASRSGLAGVQETQYF
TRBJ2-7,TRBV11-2,CASSLDPTEDPYEQYF
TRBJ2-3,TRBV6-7,CASSYSSLLTQYF